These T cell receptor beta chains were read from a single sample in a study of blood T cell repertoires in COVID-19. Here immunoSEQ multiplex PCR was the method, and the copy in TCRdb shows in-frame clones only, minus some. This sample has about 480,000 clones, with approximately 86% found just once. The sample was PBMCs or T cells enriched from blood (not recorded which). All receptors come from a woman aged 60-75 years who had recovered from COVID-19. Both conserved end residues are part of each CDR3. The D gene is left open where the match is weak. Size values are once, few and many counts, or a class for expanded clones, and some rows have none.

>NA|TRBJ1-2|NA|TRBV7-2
TGTGCCAGCAGCCTTCACGTTACGGGAAACTATGGCTACACCTTC
CASSLHVTGNYGYTF
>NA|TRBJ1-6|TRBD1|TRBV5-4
TGTGCCAGCAGCCCCCGACAGGGAAATTCACCCCTCCACTTT
CASSPRQGNSPLHF
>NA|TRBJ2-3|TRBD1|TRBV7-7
TGTGCCAGCAGGGCCTACAGGGGTTTGCCAGTGAGAACTAGCACAGATACGCAGTATTTT
CASRAYRGLPVRTSTDTQYF
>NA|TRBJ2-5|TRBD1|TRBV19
TGTGCCAGTACCCGACAGGGGGGGAAGACCCAGTACTTC
CASTRQGGKTQYF
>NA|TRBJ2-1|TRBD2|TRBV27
TGTGCCAGCAGTTTAAGGCTAGCGGGGGATGAGCAGTTCTTC
CASSLRLAGDEQFF
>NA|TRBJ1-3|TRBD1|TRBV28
TGTGCCAGTTTGGGACAGGATAACTCTGGAAACACCATATATTTT
CASLGQDNSGNTIYF
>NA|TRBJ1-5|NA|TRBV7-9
TGTGCCAGCAGCTTAGCGCTGGGAGATTACAGCAATCAGCCCCAGCATTTT
CASSLALGDYSNQPQHF
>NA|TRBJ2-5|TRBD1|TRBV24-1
TGTGCCACCAGTGATAACAGGGGCTTCCAAGAGACCCAGTACTTC
CATSDNRGFQETQYF
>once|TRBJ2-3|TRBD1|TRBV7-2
TGTGCCAGCAGCTTAGGGACAGGGCCAAGAACAGATACGCAGTATTTT
CASSLGTGPRTDTQYF
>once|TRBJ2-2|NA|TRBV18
TGTGCCAGCTCACCACCAAGGGGACAGAACACCGGGGAGCTGTTTTTT
CASSPPRGQNTGELFF
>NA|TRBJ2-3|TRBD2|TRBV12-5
TGTGCTAGTGGCCATGGTCCCGGGGGGTCAGATACGCAGTATTTT
CASGHGPGGSDTQYF